This TCR beta chain was recorded in a study of blood T cell repertoires in COVID-19. Study information: Samples representing acute and convalescent COVID-19 were sourced from the United States, Italy and Spain. PBMCs, B-cell-depleted T cells, or T cells were the source of the cDNA or gDNA that made up the material.

The CDR3 runs 14 residues. The germline V gene has CDR1 LGHDT and CDR2 YNNKEL (reference sequence). V lost 4 bases and J lost 0; bases outside the gene matches: 2. Followed over time, Seattle patients had been enrolled while infection was active. In the original analysis: Estimation of nucleated cell counts relied on the amplification of reference gene primers. The method was immunoSEQ multiplex PCR; TCRdb's version includes in-frame clones alone and lacks a portion of them. V and J calls and clone size come straight from that table; D and trimming were deduced from the DNA. The data show almost 90,000 clones, roughly 91% seen once.

This chain connects TRBV3-1 (or the pseudogene TRBV3-2) to TRBJ1-1; 7 nucleotides align to TRBD1. The sequenced sample consisted of peripheral blood. This sequence was found in a man aged 18-30 years with COVID-19, enrolled during active disease. CDR3 bases: TGTGCCAGCAGCCGGGACAGAATGAACACTGAAGCTTTCTTT. This translates into CASSRDRMNTEAFF.